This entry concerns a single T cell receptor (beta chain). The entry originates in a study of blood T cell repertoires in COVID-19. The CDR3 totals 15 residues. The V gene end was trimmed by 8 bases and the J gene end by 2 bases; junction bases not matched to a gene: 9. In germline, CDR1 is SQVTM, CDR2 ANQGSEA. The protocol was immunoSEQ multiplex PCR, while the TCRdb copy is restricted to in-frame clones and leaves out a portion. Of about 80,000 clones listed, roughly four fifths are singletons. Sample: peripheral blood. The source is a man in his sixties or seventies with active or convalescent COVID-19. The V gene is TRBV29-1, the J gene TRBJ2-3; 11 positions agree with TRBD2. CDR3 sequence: CSPAETSGVTDTQYF. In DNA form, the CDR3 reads TGCAGCCCCGCGGAGACTAGCGGGGTCACAGATACGCAGTATTTT.